What follows are 17 T cell receptor beta chains derived from one specimen sequenced in a study of cytomegalovirus exposure and HLA in healthy donors. Researchers ran the PCR with 60 Vbeta and 13 Jbeta primers. The assay was immunoSEQ multiplex PCR, and TCRdb's table has in-frame clones only and misses some. The data contain roughly 76,000 clones, 65% to 80% of them singletons. Sample: PBMCs. The source is a man aged 25 to 45 in good health and CMV-seronegative.

V is TRBV18 and J is TRBJ1-3; the D gene is possibly TRBD1 (6 bases). The V gene lost 6 bases and the J gene lost 9 bases, with 21 bases spanning the gap. The germline CDR1 and CDR2 sequences are KGHSH and LQKENI. The CDR3 loop spans 15 amino acids. CDR3 nucleotide sequence: TGTGCCAGCTCGCTAGCCGGGACATCGATTATCACCATATATTTT. Its translation: CASSLAGTSIITIYF. Filled out from reference TRBV18 and TRBJ1-3, the complete variable domain reads NAGVMQNPRHLVRRRGQEARLRCSPMKGHSHVYWYRQLPEEGLKFMVYLQKENIIDESGMPKERFSAEFPKEGPSILRIQQVVRGDSAAYFCASSLAGTSIITIYFGEGSWLTVV.

About this clone: The sample carries other DNA sequences with the same CDR3. This sequence joins TRBV6-5 and TRBJ2-7; TRBD2 is a possible D gene (6 bases). The germline gives CDR1 MNHEY, CDR2 SVGAGI. The CDR3 spans 15 residues. V was trimmed by 2 bases and J by 1 base, leaving 12 bases between them. CDR3 sequence reads: CASSYGKAGSYEQYF. CDR3 nucleotide sequence: TGTGCCAGCAGTTACGGAAAGGCGGGATCCTACGAGCAGTACTTC.

This clone appeared a single time. The chain uses TRBV19 and TRBJ2-2; maybe TRBD1 (5 bases). CDR1 and CDR2 (germline): LNHDA, SQIVND (reference sequence). With 0 bases removed from V and 0 bases from J, the gap between germline ends came to 11 bases. The CDR3 extends over 17 amino acids. The CDR3 reads CASSIDPDSPNTGELFF. Here the CDR3 DNA reads TGTGCCAGTAGTATAGATCCAGACAGTCCGAACACCGGGGAGCTGTTTTTT.

This clone came up a few times. The chain is built from TRBV5-1 and TRBJ1-3; D call uncertain. This CDR3 has 15 residues. Trimming removed 0 bases at V and 0 bases at J, with 7 bases between. CDR1 is SGHRS and CDR2 is YFSETQ in the germline V gene. DNA of the CDR3: TGCGCCAGCAGCTTGGGGACTGGCTCTGGAAACACCATATATTTT. Its protein product is CASSLGTGSGNTIYF.

This sequence joins TRBV4-1 and TRBJ2-5; TRBD1 aligns across 7 bases. The CDR3 is 14 amino acids. After removal of 7 bases from V and 5 bases from J, the junction contained 10 bases not matched to a gene. CDR1 and CDR2 (germline): MGHRA, YSYEKL. CDR3 sequence: CASTAEDRLETQYF. DNA of the CDR3: TGCGCCAGCACCGCCGAGGACAGGCTGGAGACCCAGTACTTC.

The chain has TRBV15 and TRBJ1-1; 9 bases align to TRBD1. The CDR3 runs 16 residues. The germline V gene has CDR1 LNHNV and CDR2 YYDKDF (reference sequence). V lost 0 bases to trimming and J lost 4 bases; unmatched junction nucleotides: 6. CDR3 sequence: CATSRDLSGQGTEAFF. The CDR3 bases are TGTGCCACCAGCAGAGATCTGTCGGGACAGGGCACTGAAGCTTTCTTT.

The rearrangement uses TRBV28 and TRBJ1-2; the match to TRBD1 covers 7 bases. The CDR3 length is 13 residues. V dropped 5 bases and J dropped 8; count of bases not matched to a gene: 8. Germline-derived CDR1 and CDR2 are MDHEN and SYDVKM. CDR3 coding DNA: TGTGCCAGCAGTGTAGGGGGCGAGGACGGCTACACCTTC. Protein: CASSVGGEDGYTF.

The rearrangement uses TRBV5-1 and TRBJ2-6; perhaps TRBD2 as D (5 bases). The CDR3 is 17 residues long. V lost 0 bases to trimming and J lost 2 bases, with 12 bases between them. Germline V gene sequence: CDR1 SGHRS, CDR2 YFSETQ. The CDR3 region is CASSLGPRGTGANVLTF. CDR3 bases: TGCGCCAGCAGCTTGGGCCCTCGAGGGACTGGGGCCAACGTCCTGACTTTC.

The chain couples TRBV12-5 to TRBJ2-2, with D perhaps TRBD2 (6 bases). The CDR3 is 14 residues long. Trimming shortened V by 0 bases and J by 8 bases, and 10 bases separated the two germline ends. Germline CDR1 is LGHNT and CDR2 is FRNRAP. CDR3 in DNA: TGTGCTAGTGGTTTGGTACCCCGGGGGGGGGAGCTGTTTTTT. Its protein is CASGLVPRGGELFF.

This rearrangement joins TRBV27 to TRBJ2-4; 11 bases are shared with TRBD2. This CDR3 comprises 15 residues. The V and J ends lost 7 bases and 6 bases, in that order; junction bases with no gene match: 8. Germline lookup yields CDR1 MNHEY and CDR2 SMNVEV (reference sequence). The CDR3 nucleotides read TGTGCCAGCAACAGTAGCGGGAGGGTGGTAAACATTCAGTACTTC. Translating it yields CASNSSGRVVNIQYF.

Here the CDR3 reads CASSLVIGGGEQYF. As DNA, the CDR3 is TGTGCCAGCAGCTTAGTAATTGGGGGAGGTGAGCAGTACTTC. The chain uses TRBV11-2 and TRBJ2-7, with D perhaps TRBD2 (6 bases). Looked up from germline, CDR1 is SGHAT and CDR2 is FQNNGV. The CDR3 is 14 residues long. V gave up 1 base and J gave up 7 bases, with 14 bases separating them.

The rearrangement uses TRBV28 and TRBJ2-7, with a possible D match to TRBD1 (5 bases). The germline V gene encodes CDR1 MDHEN and CDR2 SYDVKM. V lost 5 bases and J 3 bases, leaving 14 bases between the germline ends. The CDR3 has 14 residues. CDR3: CASSRMGRGYEQYF. Written as DNA, the CDR3 is TGTGCCAGCAGTCGTATGGGGCGAGGCTACGAGCAGTACTTC.

The chain combines TRBV25-1 with TRBJ2-2; 7 bases fit TRBD2. The CDR3 is made up of 14 amino acids. Trimming cost V 6 bases and J 2 bases; bases outside gene matches: 3. Germline V gives CDR1 MGHDK, CDR2 SYGVNS. CDR3 bases: TGTGCCAGCAGAGGGAGGGATAACACCGGGGAGCTGTTTTTT. The encoded protein is CASRGRDNTGELFF. Supplemented by reference TRBV25-1 and TRBJ2-2, the full variable domain reads EADIYQTPRYLVIGTGKKITLECSQTMGHDKMYWYQQDPGMELHLIHYSYGVNSTEKGDLSSESTVSRIRTEHFPLTLESARPSHTSQYLCASRGRDNTGELFFGEGSRLTVL.

The CDR3 DNA follows: TGTGCCAGCAGCCCTCGGGAGGGGGTTTACGAGCAGTACTTC. It specifies CASSPREGVYEQYF. The rearrangement joins TRBV5-8 to TRBJ2-7; 8 bases agree with TRBD2. V lost 4 bases and J lost 4; bases outside the gene matches: 7. This CDR3 has 14 amino acids. Germline CDR1 is SGHTS and CDR2 is YDEGEE.

This clone was detected only once. V is TRBV27 and J is TRBJ2-1, with 11 bases fitting TRBD2. After removal of 7 bases from V and 8 bases from J, the junction contained 10 bases not matched to a gene. Germline-derived CDR1 and CDR2 are MNHEY and SMNVEV (reference sequence). The CDR3 spans 15 residues. CDR3 DNA sequence: TGTGCCAGCATATCCACTAGCGGGAGACTCCATGAGCAGTTCTTC. Translation: CASISTSGRLHEQFF.

The chain uses TRBV21-1 and TRBJ2-7; the table's D call TRBD1 went unverified against the DNA. TRBV21-1 is a listed pseudogene. The CDR3 covers 12 residues. The CDR3 loop is CASSMDRREQYF. CDR3 coding DNA: TGTGCCAGCAGCATGGACAGGCGGGAGCAGTACTTC.

J is TRBJ2-7 and V is TRBV19; 7 bases fit TRBD2. The length of the CDR3 is 15 residues. Germline V CDR1 and CDR2: LNHDA, SQIVND (reference sequence). Trimming cost V 5 bases and J 6 bases; bases outside gene matches: 13. In nucleotides, the CDR3 is TGTGCCAGTAGTCACGCAGCGGGAAATGGTGGCGAGCAGTACTTC. It codes for CASSHAAGNGGEQYF.